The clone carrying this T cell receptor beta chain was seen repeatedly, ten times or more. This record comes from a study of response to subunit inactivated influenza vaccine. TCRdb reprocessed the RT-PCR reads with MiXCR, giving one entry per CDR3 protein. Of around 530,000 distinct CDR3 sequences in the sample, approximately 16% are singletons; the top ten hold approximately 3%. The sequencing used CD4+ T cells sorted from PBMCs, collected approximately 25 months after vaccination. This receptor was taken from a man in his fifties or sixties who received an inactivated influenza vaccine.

The CDR3 here is CSVELRGSGYTF. CDR3 nucleotide sequence: TGCAGCGTTGAACTCAGGGGTTCGGGCTACACCTTC. The chain employs TRBV29-1 and TRBJ1-2; maybe TRBD1 (6 bases). Trimming shortened V by 2 bases and J by 8 bases, and 12 bases separated the two germline ends. CDR1 is SQVTM, CDR2 ANQGSEA, per germline. The CDR3 covers 12 residues.